Sequencing of this T cell receptor beta chain was carried out in a study of cytomegalovirus exposure and HLA in healthy donors. Overall study: Around 180 million T cells yielded approximately 110 million unique TCR beta sequences in earlier analysis.

Primers: 60 Vbeta forward and 13 Jbeta reverse. Sequenced by immunoSEQ multiplex PCR; TCRdb stores in-frame clones only, minus some. The sample yields just under 95,000 clones, 65% to 85% seen once. Findings of the study overall: About 87% or about 30% of the time was how often most TCR beta V segments were productive, according to an earlier analysis. What a later analysis showed was that several of the most significant clusters appeared linked to common viral pathogens.

Germline trimming cut 4 bases from V and 4 bases from J; bases unmatched to any gene: 6. The CDR3 contains 14 residues. The germline gives CDR1 SGDLS, CDR2 YYNGEE. Remarks on this clone: Its target is not known.

This clonotype originated in a girl aged 2-15 years in good health and CMV-seropositive. The sample taken for sequencing was PBMCs. The J gene is TRBJ1-2, the V gene TRBV9; 8 bases map to TRBD1. The CDR3 sequence: CASSPGQAIYGYTF. The CDR3 bases are TGTGCCAGCAGCCCGGGACAGGCGATCTATGGCTACACCTTC.